Shown below are 15 T cell receptor beta chains from a single sample sequenced in a study of cytomegalovirus exposure and HLA in healthy donors. In the PCR, 60 Vbeta and 13 Jbeta primers were used. Assay used: immunoSEQ multiplex PCR; TCRdb lists only in-frame clones, some missing. The top ten clones hold roughly 4% of a sample with 250,000 to 350,000 clones, about nine tenths of them seen once. Sequences were obtained from PBMCs. The origin of the receptors is a man aged 40-49 years in good health and CMV-seropositive.

The V gene is TRBV15, the J gene TRBJ2-7, with D possibly matching TRBD1 (6 bases). Germline V gene data show CDR1 as LNHNV and CDR2 as YYDKDF (reference sequence). The CDR3 consists of 15 residues. V dropped 4 bases and J dropped 2 bases, with 15 bases sitting between them. The CDR3 DNA reads TGTGCCACCAGCACGAGTTGGACAGAGACCTACGAGCAGTACTTC. Protein: CATSTSWTETYEQYF.

This chain joins TRBV19 and TRBJ2-7; possible D gene TRBD2, 6 bases. The CDR3 runs 14 residues. Germline V gene data show CDR1 as LNHDA and CDR2 as SQIVND (reference sequence). V was pared by 6 bases and J by 2 bases, with 14 bases between. The CDR3 DNA is TGTGCCAGTAGCGCGGACTACCGGACCTACGAGCAGTACTTC. Protein sequence: CASSADYRTYEQYF.

CDR3 nucleotide sequence: TGTGCCAGCAGCTTAGCGTATAAACGGGACACACTAGCGGGCAGCGCCTACGAGCAGTACTTC. Translated: CASSLAYKRDTLAGSAYEQYF. This chain joins TRBV7-2 and TRBJ2-7; TRBD2 aligns across 9 bases. The CDR3 spans 21 residues. Trimming removed 0 bases from V and 2 bases from J; junction bases left unmatched: 20. Germline CDR1 SGHTA, CDR2 FQGNSA.

The chain is built from TRBV4-1 and TRBJ2-7, with TRBD1 matching 7 bases. Germline lookup yields CDR1 MGHRA and CDR2 YSYEKL. Trimming took 0 bases from V and 9 from J; bases not matched to a gene: 17. The CDR3 totals 17 residues. CDR3 in DNA: TGCGCCAGCAGCCAAGACTATACGACAGGGACAGCTTTTGGGCAGTACTTC. Residues: CASSQDYTTGTAFGQYF.

Only one count was recorded for this clone. CDR3 sequence: CATPTPGVPEKLFF. DNA for the CDR3: TGTGCCACCCCCACCCCCGGGGTTCCTGAAAAACTGTTTTTT. This rearrangement joins TRBV19 to TRBJ1-4; unclear D gene. Germline V gene data show CDR1 as LNHDA and CDR2 as SQIVND (reference sequence). This CDR3 is 14 amino acids long. V lost 10 bases and J 7 bases, leaving 19 bases between the germline ends.

This chain uses TRBV27 with TRBJ1-5, with D perhaps matching TRBD1 (6 bases). CDR3 length equals 13 residues. V lost 4 bases, J lost 3 bases, and 7 bases lay in between. CDR1 and CDR2 from the germline V gene are MNHEY and SMNVEV (reference sequence). The CDR3 reads CASSWDINQPQHF. DNA for the CDR3: TGTGCCAGCAGTTGGGACATCAATCAGCCCCAGCATTTT.

The rearrangement links TRBV6-5 to TRBJ1-4; 8 nucleotides line up with TRBD1. The length of the CDR3 is 16 residues. J was trimmed by 8 bases and V by 0 bases; bases with no gene match: 8. CDR1 and CDR2 from the germline V gene are MNHEY and SVGAGI. The CDR3 is CASSYSEGTGGEKLFF. In DNA, the CDR3 is TGTGCCAGCAGTTACTCGGAGGGGACAGGAGGGGAAAAACTGTTTTTT.

The V gene is TRBV27, the J gene TRBJ2-5; possible D gene TRBD1, 6 bases. V was pared by 8 bases and J by 6 bases, with 13 bases between. Germline V lookup: CDR1 MNHEY, CDR2 SMNVEV (reference sequence). The CDR3 length is 12 residues. CDR3 sequence reads: CASARGPQTQYF. The CDR3, as DNA: TGTGCCAGCGCCAGGGGCCCCCAGACCCAGTACTTC.

The rearrangement uses TRBV5-4 and TRBJ2-3, with a possible D match to TRBD1 (6 bases). The CDR3 extends over 15 amino acids. Germline V gene sequence: CDR1 SGHNT, CDR2 YYREEE (reference sequence). Trimming stripped 4 bases from V and 2 bases from J, with 14 bases between. The CDR3 nucleotides are TGTGCCAGCAGCCCCCGGGACACCTACACAGATACGCAGTATTTT. Translation: CASSPRDTYTDTQYF.

In this sample, this clone turned up once. The J gene is TRBJ1-6, the V gene TRBV28, with 8 bases fitting TRBD1. Germline CDR1 reads MDHEN; CDR2 reads SYDVKM. The CDR3 is 15 amino acids. Unmatched junction bases numbered 9, after V lost 6 bases and J lost 8 bases. The CDR3, as DNA: TGTGCCAGCAGAACGAGGACAGGGTGGGATTCACCCCTCCACTTT. It codes for CASRTRTGWDSPLHF.

The chain recombines TRBV18 with TRBJ2-3; 8 bases match TRBD2. This CDR3 is built from 15 residues. The germline V gene has CDR1 KGHSH and CDR2 LQKENI. V was clipped by 6 bases and J by 1 base; unmatched bases: 6. CDR3 in amino acids: CASSPLREGTDTQYF. In DNA form, the CDR3 reads TGTGCCAGCTCCCCTCTGCGGGAGGGCACAGATACGCAGTATTTT.

As for this clone: Sequence at one end of the junction differs from germline and may be a read error. The chain combines TRBV18 with TRBJ2-3; a possible D gene is TRBD1 (7 bases). This CDR3 is 15 amino acids long. The germline V gene has CDR1 KGHSH and CDR2 LQKENI. This CDR3 is CASSSMTGWTTDLGF. The CDR3 nucleotides read TGTGCCAGCTCATCCATGACAGGGTGGACTACTGATTTAGGTTTT. The entire variable domain, with the rest obtained from reference TRBV18 and TRBJ2-3, is as follows: NAGVMQNPRHLVRRRGQEARLRCSPMKGHSHVYWYRQLPEEGLKFMVYLQKENIIDESGMPKERFSAEFPKEGPSILRIQQVVRGDSAAYFCASSSMTGWTTDLGFGPGTRLTVL.

The V call is TRBV18, the J call TRBJ1-1; maybe TRBD1 (5 bases). Germline values: CDR1 KGHSH, CDR2 LQKENI. This CDR3 has 14 residues. V dropped 4 bases and J dropped 0 bases, with 9 bases sitting between them. CDR3 protein: CASSQGPMNTEAFF. DNA of the CDR3: TGTGCCAGCTCACAGGGGCCGATGAACACTGAAGCTTTCTTT.

The chain links TRBV27 to TRBJ2-1, with D possibly being TRBD1 (6 bases). Trimming took off 3 bases at V and 7 bases at J, with 16 bases between the two ends. This CDR3 has 15 amino acids. Germline V gives CDR1 MNHEY, CDR2 SMNVEV (reference sequence). The CDR3 DNA sequence: TGTGCCAGCAGTTTGGGCAGGGGTCTAGGGAATGAGCAGTTCTTC. It encodes CASSLGRGLGNEQFF.

Notes on this clone: At one end the junction does not follow the germline gene, possibly because of a read error. The rearrangement links TRBV7-7 to TRBJ2-7, with D possibly being TRBD2 (5 bases). The germline V gene encodes CDR1 SSHAT and CDR2 FNYEAQ (reference sequence). The CDR3 is made up of 13 amino acids. This CDR3 is CASSSTLGNEQYF. The CDR3 nucleotides read TGTGCTAGCAGCTCCACACTAGGGAACGAGCAGTACTTC.